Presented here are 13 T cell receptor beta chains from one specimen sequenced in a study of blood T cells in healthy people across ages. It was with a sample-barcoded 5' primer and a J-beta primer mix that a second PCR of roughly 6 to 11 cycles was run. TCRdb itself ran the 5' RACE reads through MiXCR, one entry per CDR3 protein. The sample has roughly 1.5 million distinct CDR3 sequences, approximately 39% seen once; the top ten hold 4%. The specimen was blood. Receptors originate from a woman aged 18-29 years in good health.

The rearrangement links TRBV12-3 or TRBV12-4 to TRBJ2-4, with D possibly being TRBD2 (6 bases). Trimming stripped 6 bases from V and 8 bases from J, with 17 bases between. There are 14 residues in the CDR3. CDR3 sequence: CASSIQDGEDIQYF. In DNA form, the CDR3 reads TGTGCCAGCAGCATACAGGACGGGGAGGACATTCAGTACTTC.

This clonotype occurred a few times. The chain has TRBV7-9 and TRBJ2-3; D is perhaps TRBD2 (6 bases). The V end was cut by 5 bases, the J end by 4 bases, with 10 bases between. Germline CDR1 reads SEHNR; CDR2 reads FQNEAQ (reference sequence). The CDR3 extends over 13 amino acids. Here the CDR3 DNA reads TGTGCCAGCAGCCGTGGGGGGTCAGATACGCAGTATTTT. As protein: CASSRGGSDTQYF.

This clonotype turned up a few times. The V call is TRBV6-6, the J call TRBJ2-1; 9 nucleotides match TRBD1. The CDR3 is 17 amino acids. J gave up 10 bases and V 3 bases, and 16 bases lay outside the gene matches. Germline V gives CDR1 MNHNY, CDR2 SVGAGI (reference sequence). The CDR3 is CASSYGDTGGSPYEQFF. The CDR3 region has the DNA TGTGCCAGCAGTTATGGAGACACAGGGGGCTCGCCCTACGAGCAGTTCTTC.

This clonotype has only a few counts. This chain's CDR3 is CSAVGLAGMMAKNIQYF. The CDR3 coding sequence is TGCAGTGCTGTCGGACTAGCGGGGATGATGGCCAAAAACATTCAGTACTTC. The rearrangement uses TRBV20-1 and TRBJ2-4; 12 bases map to TRBD2. From germline, CDR1 is DFQATT and CDR2 SNEGSKA (reference sequence). The CDR3 has 17 amino acids. J lost 1 base, V lost 5 bases, and 9 bases had no gene match.

CDR3 coding DNA: TGCAGTGCCAAAAGGGGGGGAAATGAGGATGGGCAGTACTTC. This codes for CSAKRGGNEDGQYF. The chain recombines TRBV20-1 with TRBJ2-7; tentatively, D is TRBD2 (7 bases). This CDR3 comprises 14 residues. V gave up 6 bases and J gave up 9 bases, with 24 bases separating them. Germline lookup yields CDR1 DFQATT and CDR2 SNEGSKA (reference sequence).

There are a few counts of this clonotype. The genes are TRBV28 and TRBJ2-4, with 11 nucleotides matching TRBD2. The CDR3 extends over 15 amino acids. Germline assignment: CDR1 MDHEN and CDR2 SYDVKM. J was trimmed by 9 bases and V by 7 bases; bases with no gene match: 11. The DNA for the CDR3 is TGTGCCAGCAATGAGCTAGCGGGAGGAAAGGGCATTCAGTACTTC. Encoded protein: CASNELAGGKGIQYF.

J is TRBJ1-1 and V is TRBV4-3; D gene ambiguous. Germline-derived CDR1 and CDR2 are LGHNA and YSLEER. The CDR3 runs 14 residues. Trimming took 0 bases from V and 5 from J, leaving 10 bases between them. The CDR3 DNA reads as TGCGCCAGCAGCCAAGAAGGTCCCTTGACTGAAGCTTTCTTT. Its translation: CASSQEGPLTEAFF.

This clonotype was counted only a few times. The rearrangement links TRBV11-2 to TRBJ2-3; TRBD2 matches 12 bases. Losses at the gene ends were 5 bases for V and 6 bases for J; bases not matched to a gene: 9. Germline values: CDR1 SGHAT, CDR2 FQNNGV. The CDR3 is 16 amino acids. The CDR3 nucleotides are TGTGCCAGCAGCCTGGGACTAGCGGGTAAAGGGGATACGCAGTATTTT. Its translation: CASSLGLAGKGDTQYF.

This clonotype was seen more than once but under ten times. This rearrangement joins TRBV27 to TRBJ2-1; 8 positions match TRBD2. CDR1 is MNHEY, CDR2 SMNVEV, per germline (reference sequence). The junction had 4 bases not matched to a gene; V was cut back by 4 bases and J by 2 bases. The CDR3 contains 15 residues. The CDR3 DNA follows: TGTGCCAGCAGTTCCCAGCGGGGGACCTACAATGAGCAGTTCTTC. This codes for CASSSQRGTYNEQFF.

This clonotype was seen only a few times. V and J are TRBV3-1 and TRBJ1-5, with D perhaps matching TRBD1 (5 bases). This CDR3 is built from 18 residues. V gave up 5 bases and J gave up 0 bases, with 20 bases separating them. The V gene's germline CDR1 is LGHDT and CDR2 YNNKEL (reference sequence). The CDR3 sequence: CASSTGTAVSLSNQPQHF. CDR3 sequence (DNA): TGTGCCAGCAGCACCGGGACCGCCGTCTCTCTTAGCAATCAGCCCCAGCATTTT.

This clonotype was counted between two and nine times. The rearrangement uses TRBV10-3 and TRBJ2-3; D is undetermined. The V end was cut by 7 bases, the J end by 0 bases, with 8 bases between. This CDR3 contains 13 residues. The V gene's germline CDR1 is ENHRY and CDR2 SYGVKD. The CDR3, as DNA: TGTGCCATCAAAGGCTTCAGCACAGATACGCAGTATTTT. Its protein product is CAIKGFSTDTQYF.

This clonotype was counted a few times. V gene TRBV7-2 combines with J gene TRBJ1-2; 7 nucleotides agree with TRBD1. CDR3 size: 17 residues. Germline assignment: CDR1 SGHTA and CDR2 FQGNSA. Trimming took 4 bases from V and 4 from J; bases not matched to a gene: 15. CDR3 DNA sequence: TGTGCCAGCAGCTGGACTCTTCTGACAGGGACAAGCTATGGCTACACCTTC. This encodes CASSWTLLTGTSYGYTF.

As DNA, the CDR3 is TGTGCCAGCAGCTTAGCGCTTGGTAGCGGATACAATGAGCAGTACTTC. Its translation: CASSLALGSGYNEQYF. V is TRBV7-2 and J is TRBJ2-4; possibly TRBD2 for D (6 bases). This CDR3 region has 16 residues. Looked up from germline, CDR1 is SGHTA and CDR2 is FQGNSA. V was clipped by 0 bases and J by 13 bases, with 22 bases between them.